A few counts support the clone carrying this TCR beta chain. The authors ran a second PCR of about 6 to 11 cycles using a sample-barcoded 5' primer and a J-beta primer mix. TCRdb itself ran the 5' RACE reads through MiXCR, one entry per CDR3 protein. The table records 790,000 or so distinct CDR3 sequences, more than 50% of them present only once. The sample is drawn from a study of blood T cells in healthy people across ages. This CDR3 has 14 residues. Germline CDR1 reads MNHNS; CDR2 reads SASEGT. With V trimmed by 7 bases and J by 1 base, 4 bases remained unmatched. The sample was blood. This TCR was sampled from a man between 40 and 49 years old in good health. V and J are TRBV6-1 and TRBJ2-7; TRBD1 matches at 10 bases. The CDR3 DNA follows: TGTGCCAGCAATGGGGACAGGGGATCCTACGAGCAGTACTTC. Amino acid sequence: CASNGDRGSYEQYF.